The present T cell receptor (beta chain) was sequenced within a study of identical twins. The table lists this clonotype with a few counts. The J segment lost 2 bases and the V segment lost 3 bases, leaving 9 bases of the junction unmatched. The germline gives CDR1 SGHKS, CDR2 YYEKEE (reference sequence). CDR3 length: 17 residues. A universal primer binding site was introduced by template switching. The final cDNA contained unique molecular identifiers. One entry per CDR3 protein, called by TCRdb with MiXCR from the 5' RACE reads. The sample has roughly 700,000 distinct CDR3 sequences; under 9% are singletons. This sample also appeared in a second study, on yellow fever vaccine responses in identical twins.

The TCR sequence derives from a woman younger than 30 in good health. The rearrangement uses TRBV5-5 and TRBJ2-2; 8 bases match TRBD2. The sequenced material came from PBMCs. Here the CDR3 reads CASSSRVGTRNTGELFF. CDR3 DNA sequence: TGTGCCAGCAGCTCCCGTGTTGGGACTAGAAACACCGGGGAGCTGTTTTTT.